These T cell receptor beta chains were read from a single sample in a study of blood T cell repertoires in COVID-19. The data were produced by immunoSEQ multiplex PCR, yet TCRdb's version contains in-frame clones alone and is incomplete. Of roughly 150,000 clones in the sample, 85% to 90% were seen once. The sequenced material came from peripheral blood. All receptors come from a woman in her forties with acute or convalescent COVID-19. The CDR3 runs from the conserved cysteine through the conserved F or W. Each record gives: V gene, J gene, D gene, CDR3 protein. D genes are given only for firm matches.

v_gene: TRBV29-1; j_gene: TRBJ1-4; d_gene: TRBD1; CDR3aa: CSVVRDRADEKLFF
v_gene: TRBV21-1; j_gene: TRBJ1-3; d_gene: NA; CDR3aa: CASSKARGNTIYF
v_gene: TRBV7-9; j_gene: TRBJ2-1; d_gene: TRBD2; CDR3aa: CASRRTSGGPYNEQFF
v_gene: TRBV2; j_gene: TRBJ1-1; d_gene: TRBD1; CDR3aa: CASRSRRTGGVFGTEAFF
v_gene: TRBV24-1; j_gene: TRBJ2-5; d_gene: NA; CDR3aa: CATNEYNQETQYF
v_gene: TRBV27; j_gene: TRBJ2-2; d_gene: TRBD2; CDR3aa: CASTDQGAGGYTGELFF
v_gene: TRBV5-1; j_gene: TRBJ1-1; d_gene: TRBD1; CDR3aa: CASSLDGDSNTEAFF
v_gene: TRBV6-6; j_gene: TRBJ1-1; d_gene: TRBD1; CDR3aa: CASSLRTGGIGTEAFF
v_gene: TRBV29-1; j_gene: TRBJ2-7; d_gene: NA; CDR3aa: CSVGETAGEQYF
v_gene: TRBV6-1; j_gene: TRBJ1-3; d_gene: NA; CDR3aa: CASSEQGSSGNTIYF
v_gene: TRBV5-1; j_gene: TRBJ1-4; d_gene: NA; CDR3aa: CASSPGHSTNEKLFF